Shown below are 25 T cell receptor beta chains from a single sample sequenced in a study of identical twins. TCRdb independently ran MiXCR on the 5' RACE reads; one entry per CDR3 protein. The sample lists about 300,000 distinct CDR3 sequences, approximately 13% occurring once. The sample also formed part of further work on yellow fever vaccine responses in identical twins.

Sample: CD8+ T cells sorted from blood. The receptors derive from a woman aged 18-29 years in good health.

This chain links TRBV27 with TRBJ2-6; the D is unclear. CDR3 length: 11 amino acids. Germline loops: CDR1 MNHEY, CDR2 SMNVEV (reference sequence). Between the trimmed V and J ends, which lost 10 bases and 4 bases, there was a span of 5 bases. The CDR3: CATRGANVLTF. The CDR3 coding sequence is TGTGCCACGCGAGGGGCCAACGTCCTGACTTTC.

This clonotype was found a few times. The chain combines TRBV18 with TRBJ1-5, with D possibly matching TRBD1 (5 bases). V lost 2 bases, J lost 11 bases, and 19 bases lay in between. CDR3 length: 15 residues. The germline V gene encodes CDR1 KGHSH and CDR2 LQKENI. CDR3 sequence (DNA): TGTGCCAGCTCACCAAGCCGGGACCGAGAATTGACCCAGCATTTT. It translates to CASSPSRDRELTQHF. The full variable domain, completed using reference TRBV18 and TRBJ1-5, is NAGVMQNPRHLVRRRGQEARLRCSPMKGHSHVYWYRQLPEEGLKFMVYLQKENIIDESGMPKERFSAEFPKEGPSILRIQQVVRGDSAAYFCASSPSRDRELTQHFGDGTRLSIL.

The V and J genes are TRBV12-3 or TRBV12-4 and TRBJ1-1; a possible D gene is TRBD1 (5 bases). CDR3 size: 14 residues. Trimming stripped 5 bases from V and 1 base from J, with 11 bases between. The DNA of the CDR3 is TGTGCCAGCAGTGGCCTCGACAGGAACACTGAAGCTTTCTTT. The encoded protein is CASSGLDRNTEAFF.

This clonotype occurred a few times. The V call is TRBV6-1, the J call TRBJ2-7; 12 nucleotides line up with TRBD2. The V segment lost 1 base and the J segment 5 bases; nucleotides outside the gene matches: 3. The CDR3 loop spans 15 amino acids. Per the germline V gene, CDR1 is MNHNS and CDR2 is SASEGT. CDR3 loop: CASSEGTSGAHEQYF. CDR3 DNA: TGTGCCAGCAGTGAAGGGACTAGCGGGGCCCACGAGCAGTACTTC.

This clonotype was observed a few times. V usage is TRBV7-4 and J usage is TRBJ2-2; no clear D gene. With 2 bases removed from V and 7 bases from J, the gap between germline ends came to 17 bases. CDR1 SGHVT and CDR2 SQSDAQ come from the germline V gene. There are 16 residues in the CDR3. DNA for the CDR3: TGTGCCAGCAGCTTAAATTCCGGACCCAAGGGCGGGGAGCTGTTTTTT. Amino acids: CASSLNSGPKGGELFF.

This clonotype was recorded at least ten times. CDR3 in DNA: TGTGCCAGCAGCTTTGTGAGTTGGGGAGCCAAAAACATTCAGTACTTC. Its protein product is CASSFVSWGAKNIQYF. V is TRBV7-9 and J is TRBJ2-4, with D unresolved. The CDR3 covers 16 residues. Germline V gives CDR1 SEHNR, CDR2 FQNEAQ (reference sequence). V lost 3 bases, J lost 0 bases, and 12 bases lay in between.

The sample holds a few counts of this clonotype. The chain uses TRBV7-8 and TRBJ1-1, with D perhaps matching TRBD1 (6 bases). CDR1 SGHVS and CDR2 FQNEAQ come from the germline V gene. This CDR3 has 17 amino acids. The ends were cut back, 1 base at V and 2 bases at J, with 17 bases in the middle. The CDR3 protein is CASSLDLPDRKNTEAFF. In DNA, the CDR3 is TGTGCCAGCAGCTTAGACCTTCCCGACAGGAAAAACACTGAAGCTTTCTTT.

This clonotype was counted a few times. The chain joins TRBV2 to TRBJ1-5, with a weak D call TRBD1 (6 bases). Germline V gene lookup returns CDR1 SNHLY and CDR2 FYNNEI. The V gene lost 3 bases and the J gene lost 6 bases, with 15 bases spanning the gap. The CDR3 length is 15 residues. The DNA of the CDR3 is TGTGCCAGCAGTGAGTATGGGGGGGCGCTTCAGCCCCAGCATTTT. Amino acids: CASSEYGGALQPQHF.

The V call is TRBV12-3 or TRBV12-4, the J call TRBJ2-1; no definite D call. V was cut by 5 bases and J by 13 bases, with 15 bases left in between. The CDR3 has 12 residues. The CDR3 DNA is TGTGCCAGCAGTCCCACCCCTGGGGTTCAGTTCTTC. Its protein product is CASSPTPGVQFF.

The sample holds many counts of this clonotype. V usage is TRBV4-1 and J usage is TRBJ2-3; TRBD1 agrees at 10 bases. CDR1 MGHRA and CDR2 YSYEKL come from the germline V gene. The CDR3 has 17 residues. V lost 7 bases and J lost 6; bases outside the gene matches: 16. The CDR3 loop reads CASKVRAGTGAVDTQYF. As DNA, the CDR3 is TGCGCCAGCAAGGTCCGCGCTGGGACAGGGGCAGTGGATACGCAGTATTTT.

This rearrangement joins TRBV11-2 to TRBJ2-2, with D unclear. V lost 4 bases to trimming and J lost 7 bases, with 10 bases between them. Germline lookup yields CDR1 SGHAT and CDR2 FQNNGV. There are 13 residues in the CDR3. The CDR3, as DNA: TGTGCCAGCAGCTGGACGCTGGGCGGGGAGCTGTTTTTT. Its protein product is CASSWTLGGELFF.

This sequence joins TRBV6-1 and TRBJ2-1; TRBD2 matches at 8 bases. From germline, CDR1 is MNHNS and CDR2 SASEGT. J gave up 10 bases and V 8 bases, and 10 bases lay outside the gene matches. CDR3 length equals 13 residues. CDR3 nucleotides: TGTGCCAGCGGTGGGACTAGTTTTTACGAGCAGTTCTTC. It translates to CASGGTSFYEQFF.

V usage is TRBV5-8 and J usage is TRBJ2-5; TRBD1 is a possible D gene (6 bases). Trimming took off 5 bases at V and 0 bases at J, with 17 bases between the two ends. Looked up from germline, CDR1 is SGHTS and CDR2 is YDEGEE. This CDR3 has 16 residues. In nucleotides, the CDR3 is TGTGCCAGCAGAAAATTAGACAGGCCGTACCAAGAGACCCAGTACTTC. Protein: CASRKLDRPYQETQYF.

In its sample, this clonotype was seen many times. This chain connects TRBV2 to TRBJ2-1; TRBD1 is a possible D gene (5 bases). Trimming took 1 base from V and 4 from J, leaving 11 bases between them. The CDR3 loop spans 15 amino acids. CDR1 is SNHLY, CDR2 FYNNEI, per germline. The CDR3 DNA reads TGTGCCAGCAGTGAAGATGGGGCTAGTTACAATGAGCAGTTCTTC. Its translation: CASSEDGASYNEQFF. The entire variable domain, with the rest obtained from reference TRBV2 and TRBJ2-1, is as follows: EPEVTQTPSHQVTQMGQEVILRCVPISNHLYFYWYRQILGQKVEFLVSFYNNEISEKSEIFDDQFSVERPDGSNFTLKIRSTKLEDSAMYFCASSEDGASYNEQFFGPGTRLTVL.

This chain joins TRBV27 and TRBJ2-6, with 7 bases matching TRBD2. Trimming at V came to 3 bases and at J to 1 base, leaving 9 bases not matched to a gene. The CDR3 extends over 18 amino acids. Germline V CDR1 and CDR2: MNHEY, SMNVEV (reference sequence). In nucleotides, the CDR3 is TGTGCCAGCAGTTTCAATCGGGACTACACATCTGGGGCCAACGTCCTGACTTTC. Amino acid sequence: CASSFNRDYTSGANVLTF.

The chain recombines TRBV12-3 or TRBV12-4 with TRBJ1-5; D uncertain. Trimming cost V 5 bases and J 4 bases, with 6 bases left between them. The CDR3 extends over 12 amino acids. The CDR3 sequence is CASSRQNQPQHF. The CDR3 nucleotides read TGTGCCAGCAGTCGCCAGAATCAGCCCCAGCATTTT.

This chain links TRBV27 with TRBJ2-3, with TRBD2 identical over 13 bases. After removal of 6 bases from V and 4 bases from J, the junction contained 7 bases not matched to a gene. CDR1 is MNHEY, CDR2 SMNVEV, per germline (reference sequence). The CDR3 is 16 residues long. The CDR3 coding sequence is TGTGCCAGCAGCCGACTAGCGGGAGGTGTTTCAGATACGCAGTATTTT. It yields the protein CASSRLAGGVSDTQYF.

This clonotype was counted between two and nine times. Here the CDR3 DNA reads TGTGCCAGCAGCTCTACTAGCGGGAGGGAATCGGGTACGCAGTATTTT. Translation: CASSSTSGRESGTQYF. This rearrangement joins TRBV11-2 to TRBJ2-3, with 13 bases matching TRBD2. The germline gives CDR1 SGHAT, CDR2 FQNNGV. Unmatched junction bases numbered 9, after V lost 4 bases and J lost 8 bases. The CDR3 covers 16 residues.

This chain links TRBV28 with TRBJ1-2; perhaps TRBD1 as D (5 bases). V gave up 5 bases and J gave up 5 bases, with 18 bases separating them. This CDR3 region has 15 residues. CDR1 MDHEN and CDR2 SYDVKM come from the germline V gene. The CDR3 spells CASSLEVMGVYGYTF. DNA of the CDR3: TGTGCCAGCAGTCTTGAGGTGATGGGGGTGTATGGCTACACCTTC.

This clonotype was found many times. The chain joins TRBV3-1 to TRBJ2-2, with D possibly TRBD2 on 6 matching bases. V was shortened by 1 base and J by 4 bases, with 13 bases between the two germline ends. The CDR3 has 16 residues. The germline CDR1 and CDR2 sequences are LGHDT and YNNKEL (reference sequence). CDR3 bases: TGTGCCAGCAGCCAAGTTCTTCTAGCGCTCACCGGGGAGCTGTTTTTT. This sequence encodes CASSQVLLALTGELFF.

This chain uses TRBV6-1 with TRBJ2-3, with TRBD2 matching over 9 bases. CDR3 length equals 15 residues. CDR1 MNHNS and CDR2 SASEGT come from the germline V gene. V trimming: 5 bases; J trimming: 5 bases; junction bases outside the gene matches: 8. DNA of the CDR3: TGTGCCAGCAGTCGTAGCGGGAGAGAGGGAGATACGCAGTATTTT. The encoded protein is CASSRSGREGDTQYF.

This clonotype was picked up a small number of times. The V gene is TRBV2, the J gene TRBJ2-7, with 8 bases that match TRBD1. V was clipped by 2 bases and J by 3 bases; unmatched bases: 3. The germline V gene encodes CDR1 SNHLY and CDR2 FYNNEI. The CDR3 is 14 residues long. The CDR3 here is CASSEMTGDYEQYV. The DNA of the CDR3 is TGTGCCAGCAGTGAAATGACAGGGGACTACGAGCAGTACGTC.

For this clonotype: An end of the junction does not agree with germline; a read error may underlie this. This chain's CDR3 is CCARDLRTDVVDSPLHF. CDR3 coding DNA: TGCTGTGCTAGAGATTTGAGAACAGACGTTGTGGACTCACCCCTCCACTTT. The genes are TRBV20-1 and TRBJ1-6; unclear D gene. The length of the CDR3 is 17 residues. Germline CDR1 DFQATT, CDR2 SNEGSKA (reference sequence).

The V call is TRBV24-1, the J call TRBJ2-1; TRBD1 or TRBD2 may be the D gene (5 bases each). The V gene's germline CDR1 is KGHDR and CDR2 SFDVKD. V lost 5 bases and J 0 bases, leaving 19 bases between the germline ends. This CDR3 has 18 residues. The DNA for the CDR3 is TGTGCCACCAGTGTAAGAGGGACGAGAGGCGGCTCCTACAATGAGCAGTTCTTC. Its translation: CATSVRGTRGGSYNEQFF.

This clonotype was detected only a few times. The chain has TRBV27 and TRBJ2-5; 13 nucleotides match TRBD2. With V trimmed by 7 bases and J by 4 bases, 6 bases remained unmatched. Per germline, CDR1 MNHEY and CDR2 SMNVEV (reference sequence). The CDR3 is made up of 15 amino acids. This CDR3 is CASISLAGGRETQYF. The CDR3 region has the DNA TGTGCCAGCATCTCACTAGCGGGAGGGCGAGAGACCCAGTACTTC.